This entry lists 5 T cell receptor beta chains sequenced from one sample in a study of cytomegalovirus exposure and HLA in healthy donors. The PCR made use of 60 Vbeta and 13 Jbeta primers. Here immunoSEQ multiplex PCR was the method, and the copy in TCRdb shows in-frame clones only, minus some. The table records some 200,000 clones, 70% to 85% of them present only once. Sample: PBMCs. These receptors were taken from a boy aged 2-9 years in good health and CMV-seronegative.

The chain employs TRBV18 and TRBJ1-5; D is uncertain. Germline V gives CDR1 KGHSH, CDR2 LQKENI. The CDR3 sequence is 13 residues long. Deletions cut 3 bases from V and 6 bases from J, with 9 bases between. In DNA, the CDR3 is TGTGCCAGCTCACCTCGGGCGGGTCAGCCCCAGCATTTT. Its translation: CASSPRAGQPQHF.

V usage is TRBV29-1 and J usage is TRBJ1-4, with 9 bases that match TRBD1. Unmatched junction bases numbered 0, after V lost 4 bases and J lost 0 bases. CDR3 length equals 14 residues. CDR1 and CDR2 (germline): SQVTM, ANQGSEA. The CDR3 DNA reads as TGCAGCGTTGGACAGGGGGCAACTAATGAAAAACTGTTTTTT. Translated: CSVGQGATNEKLFF.

The V call is TRBV5-1, the J call TRBJ2-6, with TRBD1 identical over 7 bases. The CDR3 length is 14 residues. V lost 8 bases and J lost 0; bases outside the gene matches: 2. From germline, CDR1 is SGHRS and CDR2 YFSETQ. CDR3 sequence: CASGQASGANVLTF. As DNA, the CDR3 is TGCGCCAGTGGACAGGCCTCTGGGGCCAACGTCCTGACTTTC. The whole variable domain, remainder taken from reference TRBV5-1 and TRBJ2-6, is KAGVTQTPRYLIKTRGQQVTLSCSPISGHRSVSWYQQTPGQGLQFLFEYFSETQRNKGNFPGRFSGRQFSNSRSEMNVSTLELGDSALYLCASGQASGANVLTFGAGSRLTVL.

This rearrangement joins TRBV6-1 to TRBJ2-1, with 11 positions matching TRBD2. The V and J ends lost 6 bases and 4 bases, in that order; junction bases with no gene match: 5. Germline CDR1 MNHNS, CDR2 SASEGT. The CDR3 has 15 amino acids. The CDR3 DNA reads as TGTGCCAGCAGGGAAACTAGCGGGGGATACAATGAGCAGTTCTTC. Amino acids: CASRETSGGYNEQFF.

This clone has a handful of counts. This chain uses TRBV2 with TRBJ2-3, with a weak D call TRBD1 (6 bases). Germline-derived CDR1 and CDR2 are SNHLY and FYNNEI. This CDR3 contains 13 residues. Trimming left V 7 bases short and J 0 bases short, with 8 bases between. This CDR3 reads CASNGGSTDTQYF. The CDR3 bases are TGTGCCAGCAATGGGGGCAGCACAGATACGCAGTATTTT. Combining the CDR3 with reference TRBV2 and TRBJ2-3 gives the whole variable domain EPEVTQTPSHQVTQMGQEVILRCVPISNHLYFYWYRQILGQKVEFLVSFYNNEISEKSEIFDDQFSVERPDGSNFTLKIRSTKLEDSAMYFCASNGGSTDTQYFGPGTRLTVL.